The 2 T cell receptor beta chains given below trace back to one sample, sequenced in a study of Graves' ophthalmopathy and Graves' hyperthyroidism. Investigators amplified TCR beta CDR3 regions from RNA transcripts. Second-round multiplex PCR followed a first-round RT-PCR using HTBI primers. In TCRdb, the multiplex PCR reads were re-called with MiXCR into one record per CDR3 protein. Of approximately 1.2 million distinct CDR3 sequences in the sample, 35% to 40% were seen once. The sequenced sample was peripheral blood or thyroid tissue (not recorded which). These receptor sequences come from an adult man with Graves' hyperthyroidism.

The sample holds many counts of this clonotype. The J gene is TRBJ2-5, the V gene TRBV20-1; TRBD1 aligns across 8 bases. V shed 2 bases and J 5 bases; nucleotides not matched to a gene: 4. The V gene's germline CDR1 is DFQATT and CDR2 SNEGSKA (reference sequence). The CDR3 consists of 13 residues. The CDR3 sequence is CSARKTGVETQYF. In DNA form, the CDR3 reads TGCAGTGCTAGAAAGACAGGGGTGGAGACCCAGTACTTC.

CDR3 amino acids: CASSAGSIDEQYF. Written as DNA, the CDR3 is TGTGCCAGCAGCGCCGGGAGTATCGACGAGCAGTACTTC. The chain carries TRBV9 and TRBJ2-7, with D maybe TRBD2 (6 bases). V was shortened by 3 bases and J by 5 bases, with 12 bases between the two germline ends. This CDR3 has 13 amino acids. Germline assignment: CDR1 SGDLS and CDR2 YYNGEE.